The 10 T cell receptor beta chains presented below share a single source sample, sequenced in a study of T cells in Graves' hyperthyroidism and ophthalmopathy. The TCR beta CDR3 regions underwent amplification using RNA transcripts as the source. The HTBI primer set drove a first-round RT-PCR of the TCR CDR3. TCRdb reprocessed the multiplex PCR reads with MiXCR, giving one entry per CDR3 protein. The table has hundreds of thousands of distinct CDR3 sequences, 45% seen once. The sequenced sample consisted of peripheral blood or thyroid tissue (not recorded which). The receptors stem from an adult man with Graves' disease, either hyperthyroidism or ophthalmopathy (not recorded which).

In the case of this clonotype: A much larger clonotype is one base distant, so this may be a read error. The V call is TRBV12-3 or TRBV12-4, the J call TRBJ1-2; D gene uncertain. This CDR3 spans 13 amino acids. V dropped 3 bases and J dropped 4 bases, with 9 bases sitting between them. As DNA, the CDR3 is TGTGCCAGCAGTTTCGAGGTCAGCTATGGCTACACCTTC. Translating it yields CASSFEVSYGYTF.

This clonotype was observed a single time. This rearrangement joins TRBV6-5 to TRBJ1-5; perhaps TRBD1 as D (5 bases). The V and J ends lost 2 bases and 6 bases respectively, with 14 bases between them. The V gene's germline CDR1 is MNHEY and CDR2 SVGAGI. The CDR3 runs to 15 residues. This CDR3 is CASSYPRGLTQPQHF. The CDR3 bases are TGTGCCAGCAGTTACCCGAGGGGTCTTACTCAGCCCCAGCATTTT.

The rearrangement uses TRBV7-9 and TRBJ2-3; D is perhaps TRBD1 or TRBD2 (6 bases each). The germline V gene encodes CDR1 SEHNR and CDR2 FQNEAQ (reference sequence). The CDR3 consists of 13 residues. CDR3 coding DNA: TGTGCTGAACTGGGGGGCTACACAGATACGCAGTATTTT. Its protein product is CAELGGYTDTQYF.

This clonotype was found many times. J is TRBJ1-2 and V is TRBV7-9, with D perhaps matching TRBD1 (5 bases). V dropped 0 bases and J dropped 8 bases, with 13 bases sitting between them. The length of the CDR3 is 14 residues. CDR1 SEHNR and CDR2 FQNEAQ come from the germline V gene (reference sequence). The CDR3 region is CASSLANSGTGYTF. For the CDR3, the DNA is TGTGCCAGCAGCTTAGCGAATTCCGGGACGGGCTACACCTTC.

This chain uses TRBV7-9 with TRBJ2-7; 7 positions agree with TRBD1. CDR3 length: 14 amino acids. CDR1 is SEHNR, CDR2 FQNEAQ, per germline (reference sequence). Trimming at V came to 4 bases and at J to 3 bases, leaving 6 bases not matched to a gene. As DNA, the CDR3 is TGTGCCAGCAGCTCCCAGGGGGACCTCTACGAGCAGTACTTC. Protein sequence: CASSSQGDLYEQYF.

The CDR3, as DNA: TGTGCCAGCAGCCAAGATCACGGGACCTACGAGCAGTACTTC. The encoded protein is CASSQDHGTYEQYF. This sequence joins TRBV5-8 and TRBJ2-7, with D perhaps TRBD2 (5 bases). Deletions cut 4 bases from V and 2 bases from J, with 13 bases between. Germline CDR1 is SGHTS and CDR2 is YDEGEE. The CDR3 has 14 amino acids.

This sequence joins TRBV25-1 and TRBJ1-1, with D perhaps TRBD1 (5 bases). CDR1 and CDR2 (germline): MGHDK, SYGVNS. V was cut by 1 base and J by 3 bases, with 9 bases left in between. CDR3 length equals 14 residues. In DNA, the CDR3 is TGTGCCAGCAGTGAATCTCTGGGGGACACTGAAGCTTTCTTT. The encoded protein is CASSESLGDTEAFF.

A remark on this clonotype: A junction boundary mismatches the germline segment, possibly from a read error. The rearrangement uses TRBV7-2 and TRBJ1-6; D unresolved. This CDR3 comprises 15 residues. The germline gives CDR1 SGHTA, CDR2 FQGNSA. This CDR3 is CASTFPGRRNSPLHF. The CDR3 DNA sequence: TGTGCCAGCACTTTCCCCGGGCGTCGGAATTCGCCCCTCCACTTT.

This clonotype has ten or more counts. The rearrangement links TRBV12-3 or TRBV12-4 to TRBJ1-5; no clear D gene. The CDR3 has 12 residues. V shed 3 bases and J shed 4 bases, with 4 bases lying between them. In DNA form, the CDR3 reads TGTGCCAGCAGTTTCAGGAATCAGCCCCAGCATTTT. Its protein is CASSFRNQPQHF.

Only a few counts were recorded for this clonotype. One end of the junction varies from germline; a read error may be responsible. The chain uses TRBV24-1 and TRBJ2-5; 9 positions match TRBD2. This CDR3 has 16 residues. The germline V gene has CDR1 KGHDR and CDR2 SFDVKD. In nucleotides, the CDR3 is TGTGCCAGCAGTTTTGCGCTAGCGGGGTACCAAGAGACCCAGTACTTC. It encodes CASSFALAGYQETQYF.